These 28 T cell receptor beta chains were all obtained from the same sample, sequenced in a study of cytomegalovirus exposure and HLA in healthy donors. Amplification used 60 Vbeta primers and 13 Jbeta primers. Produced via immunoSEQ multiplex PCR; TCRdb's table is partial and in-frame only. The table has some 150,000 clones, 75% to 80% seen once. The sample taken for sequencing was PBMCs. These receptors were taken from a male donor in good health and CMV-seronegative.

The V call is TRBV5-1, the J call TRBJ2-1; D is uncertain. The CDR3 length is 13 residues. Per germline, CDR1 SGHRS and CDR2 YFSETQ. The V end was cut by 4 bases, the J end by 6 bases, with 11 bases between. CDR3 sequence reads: CASSRTDSNEQFF. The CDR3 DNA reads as TGCGCCAGCAGCCGAACTGATAGCAATGAGCAGTTCTTC.

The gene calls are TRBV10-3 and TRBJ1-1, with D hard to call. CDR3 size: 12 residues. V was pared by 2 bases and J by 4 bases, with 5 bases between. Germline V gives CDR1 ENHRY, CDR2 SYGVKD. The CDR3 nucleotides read TGTGCCATCAGTGAGGGACTCACTGAAGCTTTCTTT. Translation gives CAISEGLTEAFF.

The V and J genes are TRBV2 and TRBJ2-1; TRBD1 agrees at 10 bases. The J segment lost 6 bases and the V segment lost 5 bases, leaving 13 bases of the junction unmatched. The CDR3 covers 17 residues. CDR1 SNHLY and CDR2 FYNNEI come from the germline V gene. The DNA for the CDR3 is TGTGCCAGCAGTTTCTCCCTGGGACAGGGGAAAGGCAATGAGCAGTTCTTC. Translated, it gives CASSFSLGQGKGNEQFF.

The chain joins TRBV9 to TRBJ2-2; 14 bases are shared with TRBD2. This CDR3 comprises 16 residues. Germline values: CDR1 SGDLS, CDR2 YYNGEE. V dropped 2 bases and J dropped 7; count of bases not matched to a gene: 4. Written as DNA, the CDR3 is TGTGCCAGCAGCGTGACTAGCGGGGGGGCCGGCGGGGAGCTGTTTTTT. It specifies CASSVTSGGAGGELFF.

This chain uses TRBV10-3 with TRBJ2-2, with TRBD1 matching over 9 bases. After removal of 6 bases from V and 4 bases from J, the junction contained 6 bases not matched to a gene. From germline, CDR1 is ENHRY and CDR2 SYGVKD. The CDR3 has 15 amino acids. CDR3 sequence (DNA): TGTGCCATCAGAACCGGGACAGGGACCACCGGGGAGCTGTTTTTT. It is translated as CAIRTGTGTTGELFF.

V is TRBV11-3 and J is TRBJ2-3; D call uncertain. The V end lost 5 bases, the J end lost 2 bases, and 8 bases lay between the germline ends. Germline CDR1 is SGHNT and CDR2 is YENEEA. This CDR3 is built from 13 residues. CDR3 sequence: CASSVLDTDTQYF. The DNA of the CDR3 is TGTGCCAGCAGCGTCTTAGACACAGATACGCAGTATTTT. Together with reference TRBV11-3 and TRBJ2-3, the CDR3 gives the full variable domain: EAGVVQSPRYKIIEKKQPVAFWCNPISGHNTLYWYLQNLGQGPELLIRYENEEAVDDSQLPKDRFSAERLKGVDSTLKIQPAELGDSAVYLCASSVLDTDTQYFGPGTRLTVL.

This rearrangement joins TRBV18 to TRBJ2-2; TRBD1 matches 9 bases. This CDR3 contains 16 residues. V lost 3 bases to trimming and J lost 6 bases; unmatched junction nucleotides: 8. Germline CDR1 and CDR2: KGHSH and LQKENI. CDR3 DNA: TGTGCCAGCTCACCCGATGCGGGACAGGGCGCCGGGGAGCTGTTTTTT. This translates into CASSPDAGQGAGELFF.

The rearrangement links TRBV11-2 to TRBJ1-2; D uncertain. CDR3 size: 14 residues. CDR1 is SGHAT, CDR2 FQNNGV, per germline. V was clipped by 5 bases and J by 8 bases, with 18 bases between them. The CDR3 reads CASSPWVEVQGYTF. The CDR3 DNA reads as TGTGCCAGCAGCCCTTGGGTGGAGGTACAAGGCTACACCTTC.

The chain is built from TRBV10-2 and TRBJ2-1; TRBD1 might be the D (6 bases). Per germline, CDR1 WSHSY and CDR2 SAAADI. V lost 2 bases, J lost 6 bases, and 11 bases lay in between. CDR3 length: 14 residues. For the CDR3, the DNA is TGCGCCAGCAGTGAGCAGGGGATGTCCAATGAGCAGTTCTTC. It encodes CASSEQGMSNEQFF.

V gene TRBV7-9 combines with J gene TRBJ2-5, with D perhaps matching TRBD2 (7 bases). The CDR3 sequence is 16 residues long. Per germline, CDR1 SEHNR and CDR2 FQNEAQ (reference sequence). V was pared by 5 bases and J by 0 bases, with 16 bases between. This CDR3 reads CASSNPGGQHQETQYF. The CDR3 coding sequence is TGTGCCAGCAGCAACCCGGGGGGACAACACCAAGAGACCCAGTACTTC.

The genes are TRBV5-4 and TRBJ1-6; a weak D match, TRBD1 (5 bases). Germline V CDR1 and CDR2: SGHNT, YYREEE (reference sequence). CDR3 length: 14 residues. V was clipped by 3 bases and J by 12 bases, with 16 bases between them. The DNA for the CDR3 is TGTGCCAGCAGCTCCACAGGAGCTAGGGGACCCCTCCACTTT. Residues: CASSSTGARGPLHF.

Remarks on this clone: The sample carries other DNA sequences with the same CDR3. The CDR3 coding sequence is TGTGCCAGCAGCCCCGACAGGGCTGGGGCCAACGTCCTGACTTTC. It encodes CASSPDRAGANVLTF. The chain uses TRBV27 and TRBJ2-6, with 7 bases aligning to TRBD1. The CDR3 consists of 15 residues. Germline-derived CDR1 and CDR2 are MNHEY and SMNVEV (reference sequence). V was clipped by 6 bases and J by 2 bases; unmatched bases: 4. Using reference TRBV27 and TRBJ2-6 for the parts outside the CDR3, the full variable domain is EAQVTQNPRYLITVTGKKLTVTCSQNMNHEYMSWYRQDPGLGLRQIYYSMNVEVTDKGDVPEGYKVSRKEKRNFPLILESPSPNQTSLYFCASSPDRAGANVLTFGAGSRLTVL.

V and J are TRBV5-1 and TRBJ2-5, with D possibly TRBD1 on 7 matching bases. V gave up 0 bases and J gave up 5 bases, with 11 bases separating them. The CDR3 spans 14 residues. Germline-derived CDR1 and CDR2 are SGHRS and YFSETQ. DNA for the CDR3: TGCGCCAGCAGCTTGGCGGCAGGGGGGGAGACCCAGTACTTC. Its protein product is CASSLAAGGETQYF.

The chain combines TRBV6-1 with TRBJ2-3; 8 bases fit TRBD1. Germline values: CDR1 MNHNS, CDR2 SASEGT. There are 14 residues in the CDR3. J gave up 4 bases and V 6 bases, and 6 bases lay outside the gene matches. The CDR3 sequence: CASRDRVIADTQYF. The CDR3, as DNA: TGTGCCAGCAGGGACAGGGTGATCGCAGATACGCAGTATTTT.

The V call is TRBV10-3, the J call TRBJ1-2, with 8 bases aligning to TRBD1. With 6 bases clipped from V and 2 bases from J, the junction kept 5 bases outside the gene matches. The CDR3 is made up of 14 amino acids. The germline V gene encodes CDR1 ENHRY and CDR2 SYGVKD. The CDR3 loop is CAIRTGQENYGYTF. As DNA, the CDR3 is TGTGCCATCAGAACGGGACAGGAAAACTATGGCTACACCTTC.

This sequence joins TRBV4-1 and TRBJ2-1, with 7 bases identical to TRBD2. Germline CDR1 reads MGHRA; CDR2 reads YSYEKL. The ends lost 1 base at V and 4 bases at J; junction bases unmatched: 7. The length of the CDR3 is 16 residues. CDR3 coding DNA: TGCGCCAGCAGCCAAGGATCGGCTAGCGGATACAATGAGCAGTTCTTC. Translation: CASSQGSASGYNEQFF.

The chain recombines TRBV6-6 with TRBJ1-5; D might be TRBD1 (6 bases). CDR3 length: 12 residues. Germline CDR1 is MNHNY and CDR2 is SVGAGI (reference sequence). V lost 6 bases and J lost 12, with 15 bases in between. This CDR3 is CASRSQGWGQHF. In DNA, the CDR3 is TGTGCCAGCAGATCCCAGGGGTGGGGCCAGCATTTT.

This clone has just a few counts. The CDR3 region is CASSLDRSSYEQYF. CDR3 nucleotides: TGTGCCAGCAGCTTGGACAGGAGCTCCTACGAGCAGTACTTC. The chain uses TRBV7-6 and TRBJ2-7; 7 bases agree with TRBD1. J lost 0 bases, V lost 3 bases, and 2 bases had no gene match. This CDR3 region has 14 residues. Germline V gene sequence: CDR1 SGHVS, CDR2 FNYEAQ.

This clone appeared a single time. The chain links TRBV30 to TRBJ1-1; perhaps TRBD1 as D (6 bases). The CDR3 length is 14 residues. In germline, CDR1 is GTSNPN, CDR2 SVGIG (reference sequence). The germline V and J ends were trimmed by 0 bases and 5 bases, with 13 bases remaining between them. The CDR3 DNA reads TGTGCCTGGAGTGTTTTGGGGGCGCGGACTGAAGCTTTCTTT. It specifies CAWSVLGARTEAFF.

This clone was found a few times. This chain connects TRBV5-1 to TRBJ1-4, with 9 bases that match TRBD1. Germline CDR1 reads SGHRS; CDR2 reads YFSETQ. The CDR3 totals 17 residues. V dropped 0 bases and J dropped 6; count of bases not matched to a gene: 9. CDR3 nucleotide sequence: TGCGCCAGCAGCTTGGGCTATAACAGGGGGCGCGATGAAAAACTGTTTTTT. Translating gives CASSLGYNRGRDEKLFF.

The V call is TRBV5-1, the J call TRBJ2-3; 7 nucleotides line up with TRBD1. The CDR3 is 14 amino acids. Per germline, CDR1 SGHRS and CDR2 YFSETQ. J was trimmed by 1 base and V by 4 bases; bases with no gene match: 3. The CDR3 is CASSDGTGTDTQYF. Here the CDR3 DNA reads TGCGCCAGCAGCGATGGGACAGGCACAGATACGCAGTATTTT.

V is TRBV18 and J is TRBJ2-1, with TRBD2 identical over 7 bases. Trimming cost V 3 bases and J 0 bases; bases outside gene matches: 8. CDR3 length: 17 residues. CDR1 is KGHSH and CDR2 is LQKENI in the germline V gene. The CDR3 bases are TGTGCCAGCTCACCCCTGGGGGGGAGGGGCTCCTACAATGAGCAGTTCTTC. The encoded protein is CASSPLGGRGSYNEQFF.

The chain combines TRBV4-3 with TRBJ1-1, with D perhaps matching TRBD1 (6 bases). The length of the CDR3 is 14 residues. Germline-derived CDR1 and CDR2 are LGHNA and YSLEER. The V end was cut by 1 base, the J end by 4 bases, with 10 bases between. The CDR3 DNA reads TGCGCCAGCAGCCAAGGTAAAGGGGGCACTGAAGCTTTCTTT. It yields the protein CASSQGKGGTEAFF.

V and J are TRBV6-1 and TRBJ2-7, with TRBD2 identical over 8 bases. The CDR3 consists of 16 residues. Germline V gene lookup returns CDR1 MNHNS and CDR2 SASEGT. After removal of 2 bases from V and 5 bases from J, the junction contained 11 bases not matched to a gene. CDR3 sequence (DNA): TGTGCCAGCAGTGAATCCGCCGCGCGGGGGGCTCACGAGCAGTACTTC. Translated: CASSESAARGAHEQYF.

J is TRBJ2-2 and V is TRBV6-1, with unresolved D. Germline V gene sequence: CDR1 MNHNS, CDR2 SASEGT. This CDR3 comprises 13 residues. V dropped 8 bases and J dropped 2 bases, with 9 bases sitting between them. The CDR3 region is CASRQVNTGELFF. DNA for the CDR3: TGTGCCAGCCGTCAGGTCAACACCGGGGAGCTGTTTTTT.

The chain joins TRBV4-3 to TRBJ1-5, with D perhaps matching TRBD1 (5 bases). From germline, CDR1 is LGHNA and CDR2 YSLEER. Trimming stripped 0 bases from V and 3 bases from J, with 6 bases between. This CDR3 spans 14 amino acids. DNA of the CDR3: TGCGCCAGCAGCCAAGACAGGGACAATCAGCCCCAGCATTTT. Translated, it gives CASSQDRDNQPQHF.

Here the CDR3 reads CASSSSGGYEQYF. DNA for the CDR3: TGTGCCAGCAGTTCTAGCGGGGGGTACGAGCAGTACTTC. The chain combines TRBV5-6 with TRBJ2-7; TRBD2 matches at 11 bases. The V gene's germline CDR1 is SGHDT and CDR2 YYEEEE. V dropped 5 bases and J dropped 4; count of bases not matched to a gene: 2. This CDR3 is built from 13 residues.

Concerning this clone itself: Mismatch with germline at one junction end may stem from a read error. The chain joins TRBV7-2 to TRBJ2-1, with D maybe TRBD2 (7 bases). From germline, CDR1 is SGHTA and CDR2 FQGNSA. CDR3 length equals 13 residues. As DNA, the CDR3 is TGTGCCAGCAGCCCCCCGGGGAAGGGGGGGCCGCTCTTC. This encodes CASSPPGKGGPLF.